Shown below are 30 T cell receptor beta chains from a single sample sequenced in a study of T cells in Graves' hyperthyroidism and ophthalmopathy. RNA transcripts gave rise to amplified TCR beta CDR3 regions. HTBI primers were employed in a first-round RT-PCR of the TCR CDR3. TCRdb fed the multiplex PCR reads into MiXCR, producing one record per CDR3 protein. The table has fewer than 450,000 distinct CDR3 sequences, 11% to 15% seen once. Sequencing was done on a sample of blood. These receptor sequences come from a man aged 50-59 years with Graves' ophthalmopathy.

This chain joins TRBV24-1 and TRBJ2-5; 10 nucleotides line up with TRBD2. Germline loops: CDR1 KGHDR, CDR2 SFDVKD. This CDR3 contains 14 residues. After removal of 9 bases from V and 5 bases from J, the junction contained 8 bases not matched to a gene. The chain's CDR3 is CATGSGRKGETQYF. CDR3 in DNA: TGTGCCACCGGTAGCGGGAGGAAAGGCGAGACCCAGTACTTC.

This clonotype has only a few counts. The chain couples TRBV30 to TRBJ2-1; TRBD2 aligns across 7 bases. The CDR3 is 14 residues long. V shed 4 bases, J shed 4 bases, and the junction held 7 bases outside the gene matches. From germline, CDR1 is GTSNPN and CDR2 SVGIG (reference sequence). This chain's CDR3 is CAWTRSGGYNEQFF. In nucleotides, the CDR3 is TGTGCCTGGACCAGGTCGGGAGGTTACAATGAGCAGTTCTTC.

This clonotype was observed at least ten times. The CDR3 nucleotides read TGTGCCAGCAGCCAAAAAACAGGGACTGAGCAGTTCTTC. This gives the protein CASSQKTGTEQFF. This sequence joins TRBV3-1 and TRBJ2-1; a possible D gene is TRBD1 (6 bases). Germline loops: CDR1 LGHDT, CDR2 YNNKEL (reference sequence). The V end was cut by 2 bases, the J end by 9 bases, with 11 bases between. This CDR3 is 13 amino acids long.

This clonotype was recorded a few times. The chain carries TRBV2 and TRBJ1-5, with D perhaps TRBD1 (6 bases). V dropped 3 bases and J dropped 14 bases, with 11 bases sitting between them. Germline V gene lookup returns CDR1 SNHLY and CDR2 FYNNEI. The CDR3 is 11 amino acids. The CDR3 is CASSDRNREHF. The DNA for the CDR3 is TGTGCCAGCAGTGATCGGAACAGGGAGCATTTT.

V is TRBV3-1 and J is TRBJ2-1; D is unresolved. Germline V CDR1 and CDR2: LGHDT, YNNKEL (reference sequence). Trimming removed 4 bases at V and 0 bases at J, with 13 bases between. The CDR3 consists of 16 residues. The CDR3 protein is CASSPPGSSSYNEQFF. DNA for the CDR3: TGTGCCAGCAGCCCCCCAGGATCCAGCTCCTACAATGAGCAGTTCTTC.

Notes on this clonotype: Since a much larger clone is just one base distant, this may be a read error. The genes are TRBV20-1 and TRBJ2-1; 7 nucleotides align to TRBD2. CDR1 DFQATT and CDR2 SNEGSKA come from the germline V gene (reference sequence). The CDR3 is 13 residues long. CDR3 sequence (DNA): TGCGGTCGAGCTAGCGGTCCCTACAATGAGCAGTTCTTC. Its protein product is CGRASGPYNEQFF.

This clonotype has at least ten counts. The chain recombines TRBV30 with TRBJ1-4; D is unclear. The germline gives CDR1 GTSNPN, CDR2 SVGIG (reference sequence). The V end lost 0 bases, the J end lost 11 bases, and 7 bases lay between the germline ends. The CDR3 has 11 amino acids. The CDR3 nucleotides are TGTGCCTGGAGTGTGGGAGGCAAACTGTTTTTT. It codes for CAWSVGGKLFF. Filled out from reference TRBV30 and TRBJ1-4, the complete variable domain reads SQTIHQWPATLVQPVGSPLSLECTVEGTSNPNLYWYRQAAGRGLQLLFYSVGIGQISSEVPQNLSASRPQDRQFILSSKKLLLSDSGFYLCAWSVGGKLFFGSGTQLSVL.

This clonotype came up many times. The chain joins TRBV20-1 to TRBJ2-7; a weak D match, TRBD1 (5 bases). CDR1 is DFQATT and CDR2 is SNEGSKA in the germline V gene (reference sequence). The CDR3 covers 15 residues. The V and J ends lost 0 bases and 2 bases respectively, with 14 bases between them. CDR3 nucleotides: TGCAGTGCTAGAGATCCCCGGCAGGGTCCCTACGAGCAGTACTTC. It is translated as CSARDPRQGPYEQYF.

The gene calls are TRBV30 and TRBJ1-2; 8 bases agree with TRBD1. With V trimmed by 0 bases and J by 7 bases, 7 bases remained unmatched. CDR1 is GTSNPN and CDR2 is SVGIG in the germline V gene (reference sequence). This CDR3 is built from 14 residues. CDR3 in amino acids: CAWSVGRGPFGYTF. CDR3 nucleotide sequence: TGTGCCTGGAGTGTCGGCAGGGGGCCTTTTGGCTACACCTTC.

This clonotype was counted only a few times. The rearrangement links TRBV29-1 to TRBJ2-6, with unresolved D. The CDR3 consists of 15 residues. The germline gives CDR1 SQVTM, CDR2 ANQGSEA. The V and J ends lost 0 bases and 6 bases respectively, with 12 bases between them. CDR3 residues: CSVEESVRPANVLTF. The CDR3 DNA follows: TGCAGCGTTGAAGAGTCTGTGCGTCCGGCCAACGTCCTGACTTTC.

This clonotype was counted many times. The chain links TRBV4-1 to TRBJ1-2; 8 nucleotides line up with TRBD1. Trimming at V came to 0 bases and at J to 2 bases, leaving 2 bases not matched to a gene. The CDR3 runs to 15 residues. Germline CDR1 MGHRA, CDR2 YSYEKL. The CDR3 spells CASSQDRGRNYGYTF. Here the CDR3 DNA reads TGCGCCAGCAGCCAAGACAGGGGGCGAAACTATGGCTACACCTTC.

This clonotype turned up a few times. The rearrangement links TRBV20-1 to TRBJ2-2; the match to TRBD2 covers 8 bases. The CDR3 totals 15 residues. Germline lookup yields CDR1 DFQATT and CDR2 SNEGSKA (reference sequence). V shed 3 bases and J 0 bases; nucleotides not matched to a gene: 3. The CDR3 here is CSASSGRANTGELFF. The CDR3 DNA follows: TGCAGTGCTAGTTCCGGGAGGGCGAACACCGGGGAGCTGTTTTTT.

In its sample, this clonotype was seen a few times. The DNA of the CDR3 is TGTGCCAGCAGCCGGACTAGTTTTCATGAGCAGTTCTTC. This gives the protein CASSRTSFHEQFF. The V and J genes are TRBV14 and TRBJ2-1; 7 bases fit TRBD2. Looked up from germline, CDR1 is SGHDN and CDR2 is FVKESK. CDR3 size: 13 residues. Trimming cost V 4 bases and J 8 bases; bases outside gene matches: 5.

On this clonotype: A much larger clone differs by one base, so this may be a read error. The genes are TRBV18 and TRBJ2-1; D may be TRBD1 (6 bases). The CDR3 is 13 residues long. Germline V gene lookup returns CDR1 KGHSH and CDR2 LQKENI. The CDR3 protein is CASSLTRGDEQLF. DNA for the CDR3: TGTGCCAGCTCATTGACCAGGGGCGATGAGCAGCTCTTC.

In this sample, this clonotype turned up many times. This rearrangement joins TRBV5-1 to TRBJ1-2, with D tentatively TRBD1 (6 bases). CDR3 length equals 15 residues. V was trimmed by 0 bases and J by 8 bases, leaving 17 bases between them. Looked up from germline, CDR1 is SGHRS and CDR2 is YFSETQ. This chain's CDR3 is CASSLGSTGTSGYTF. Written as DNA, the CDR3 is TGCGCCAGCAGCTTGGGAAGTACTGGGACATCCGGCTACACCTTC.

This clonotype appeared many times. The chain links TRBV30 to TRBJ2-7; 14 bases line up with TRBD2. With V trimmed by 0 bases and J by 6 bases, 4 bases remained unmatched. The germline V gene has CDR1 GTSNPN and CDR2 SVGIG (reference sequence). The length of the CDR3 is 15 residues. Here the CDR3 DNA reads TGTGCCTGGAGTGTCGGGACTAGCGGGAGTCCCGAGCAGTACTTC. Its protein is CAWSVGTSGSPEQYF.

In the case of this clonotype: A read error may be the cause here, since a much bigger clone is one base away. The CDR3 nucleotides are TGTGCCAGCAGCTTGGCCCTGGACCCGGGGAATGAGCAGCTCTTC. Translating gives CASSLALDPGNEQLF. The J gene is TRBJ2-1, the V gene TRBV5-5, with D perhaps TRBD2 (5 bases). The CDR3 has 15 amino acids. Germline-derived CDR1 and CDR2 are SGHKS and YYEKEE (reference sequence).

CDR3 DNA: TGTGCCAGCAGTGCCGGACTAGCGGAATGGCGGGAGCTGTTTTTT. Its translation: CASSAGLAEWRELFF. The chain carries TRBV27 and TRBJ2-2; the match to TRBD2 covers 10 bases. V shed 5 bases, J shed 9 bases, and the junction held 9 bases outside the gene matches. The V gene's germline CDR1 is MNHEY and CDR2 SMNVEV (reference sequence). This CDR3 is 15 amino acids long.

This clonotype was counted at least ten times. V usage is TRBV11-2 and J usage is TRBJ2-7, with TRBD1 as a possible D gene (6 bases). Germline lookup yields CDR1 SGHAT and CDR2 FQNNGV. V lost 2 bases and J lost 1, with 15 bases in between. This CDR3 has 16 residues. The CDR3 DNA sequence: TGTGCCAGCAGCTTAACCTCAGGGGCTGGTTCCTACGAGCAGTACTTC. Its translation: CASSLTSGAGSYEQYF. Supplemented by reference TRBV11-2 and TRBJ2-7, the full variable domain reads EAGVAQSPRYKIIEKRQSVAFWCNPISGHATLYWYQQILGQGPKLLIQFQNNGVVDDSQLPKDRFSAERLKGVDSTLKIQPAKLEDSAVYLCASSLTSGAGSYEQYFGPGTRLTVT.

This clonotype was counted ten times or more. The chain combines TRBV5-8 with TRBJ1-1; D uncertain. V lost 4 bases, J lost 3 bases, and 13 bases lay in between. Germline lookup yields CDR1 SGHTS and CDR2 YDEGEE. The CDR3 loop spans 14 amino acids. The CDR3 DNA follows: TGTGCCAGCAGCATGGTGGGCGTCGACACTGAAGCTTTCTTT. Its protein is CASSMVGVDTEAFF.

There are many counts of this clonotype. The V call is TRBV12-3 or TRBV12-4, the J call TRBJ2-7; no definite D call. The CDR3 is 13 amino acids. Trimming stripped 1 base from V and 4 bases from J, with 8 bases between. The CDR3 protein is CASSLGARYEQYF. The CDR3 coding sequence is TGTGCCAGCAGTTTAGGGGCAAGATACGAGCAGTACTTC.

Written as DNA, the CDR3 is TGTGCCAGTAGCCCGGACGGAAATTCACCCCTCCACTTT. This sequence encodes CASSPDGNSPLHF. The chain couples TRBV19 to TRBJ1-6; D remains ambiguous. There are 13 residues in the CDR3. V dropped 6 bases and J dropped 7 bases, with 10 bases sitting between them. CDR1 is LNHDA and CDR2 is SQIVND in the germline V gene (reference sequence).

This clonotype was observed many times. The CDR3 nucleotides are TGTGCCAGCACCCCTCGGGCTAGCGGTGAGCAGTTCTTC. Its translation is CASTPRASGEQFF. V and J are TRBV13 and TRBJ2-1, with 7 bases lining up with TRBD2. The germline V gene encodes CDR1 PRHDT and CDR2 FYEKMQ (reference sequence). V lost 7 bases to trimming and J lost 9 bases; unmatched junction nucleotides: 9. The CDR3 spans 13 residues.

The chain joins TRBV27 to TRBJ2-1; 11 bases fit TRBD1. Germline V CDR1 and CDR2: MNHEY, SMNVEV (reference sequence). Trimming cost V 6 bases and J 15 bases; bases outside gene matches: 7. The CDR3 totals 12 residues. CDR3 sequence reads: CASSLGQGALFF. As DNA, the CDR3 is TGTGCCAGCAGCCTTGGACAGGGGGCACTGTTCTTC.

The chain has TRBV5-1 and TRBJ2-5; TRBD2 matches 8 bases. The CDR3 is made up of 14 amino acids. V shed 1 base and J 3 bases; nucleotides not matched to a gene: 2. Germline V lookup: CDR1 SGHRS, CDR2 YFSETQ. The CDR3 region is CASSLIGREETQYF. CDR3 sequence (DNA): TGCGCCAGCAGCTTGATCGGGAGGGAAGAGACCCAGTACTTC. Variable domain in full (rest from reference TRBV5-1 and TRBJ2-5): KAGVTQTPRYLIKTRGQQVTLSCSPISGHRSVSWYQQTPGQGLQFLFEYFSETQRNKGNFPGRFSGRQFSNSRSEMNVSTLELGDSALYLCASSLIGREETQYFGPGTRLLVL.

At least ten counts were recorded for this clonotype. V usage is TRBV5-1 and J usage is TRBJ2-5; no clear D gene. This CDR3 is 13 amino acids long. The ends were cut back, 2 bases at V and 4 bases at J, with 9 bases in the middle. CDR1 is SGHRS and CDR2 is YFSETQ in the germline V gene. For the CDR3, the DNA is TGCGCCAGCAGCTTTGAGTCGACAGAGACCCAGTACTTC. Encoded protein: CASSFESTETQYF.

The chain recombines TRBV29-1 with TRBJ1-4; maybe TRBD1 (6 bases). Trimming shortened V by 2 bases and J by 8 bases, and 12 bases separated the two germline ends. This CDR3 comprises 13 residues. Germline assignment: CDR1 SQVTM and CDR2 ANQGSEA. The CDR3 coding sequence is TGCAGCGTTGAACAGGGGAAGGGGGAAAAACTGTTTTTT. Its translation: CSVEQGKGEKLFF.

This clonotype was seen repeatedly, ten times or more. The J gene is TRBJ2-5, the V gene TRBV20-1; D is unresolved. Between the trimmed V and J ends, which lost 6 bases and 1 base, there was a span of 18 bases. The germline V gene encodes CDR1 DFQATT and CDR2 SNEGSKA (reference sequence). The CDR3 loop spans 15 amino acids. The CDR3 DNA is TGCAGTGCGAAGGGTCTACTGTGGGTCCAAGAGACCCAGTACTTC. Translation gives CSAKGLLWVQETQYF.

This clonotype has a count of ten or more. The chain combines TRBV30 with TRBJ2-2; a possible D gene is TRBD2 (5 bases). Germline V gene sequence: CDR1 GTSNPN, CDR2 SVGIG (reference sequence). Between the trimmed V and J ends, which lost 2 bases and 3 bases, there was a span of 10 bases. The CDR3 loop spans 14 amino acids. The CDR3 here is CAWSLEEDTGELFF. DNA of the CDR3: TGTGCCTGGAGTCTGGAGGAGGACACCGGGGAGCTGTTTTTT.

V gene TRBV20-1 combines with J gene TRBJ2-3; no clear D. The germline V gene encodes CDR1 DFQATT and CDR2 SNEGSKA (reference sequence). Trimming pared 4 bases from V and 1 base from J, leaving 15 bases between. The CDR3 totals 15 residues. The CDR3 sequence is CSATPFSRRTDTQYF. The DNA for the CDR3 is TGCAGTGCTACCCCTTTTTCTAGACGCACAGATACGCAGTATTTT.